This TCR beta chain was identified during a study of T cell responses to AZD1222 COVID-19 vaccine. Broader study findings: The peak T cell response came first, and repertoires were sampled only after it.

Sequenced by immunoSEQ multiplex PCR; TCRdb stores in-frame clones only, minus some. The sample carries some 100,000 clones, less than 90% recorded once. CDR1 SGHVS and CDR2 FQNEAQ come from the germline V gene. The CDR3 runs to 14 residues. Trimming took off 5 bases at V and 5 bases at J, with 13 bases between the two ends. Points on this clone: Antigen: not known.

The gene calls are TRBV7-8 and TRBJ2-1; D possibly corresponds to TRBD1 (6 bases). Sample: peripheral blood, taken on day 0 of AZD1222 vaccination. The TCR comes from an adult in good health. CDR3 nucleotides: TGTGCCAGCAGCCCCGCGGACAGCCACAATGAGCAGTTCTTC. This codes for CASSPADSHNEQFF.